These 9 T cell receptor beta chains originate from one sample sequenced in a study of cytomegalovirus exposure and HLA in healthy donors. PCR used 60 Vbeta primers and 13 Jbeta primers. Profiled with immunoSEQ multiplex PCR; TCRdb holds only in-frame clones, not every one. The table gives 200,000 to 250,000 clones; the top ten clones make up 0.75% to 1% of it. Specimen: PBMCs. Receptors originate from a woman in her thirties in good health and CMV-seropositive.

J is TRBJ2-7 and V is TRBV28; TRBD1 aligns across 8 bases. The germline V gene has CDR1 MDHEN and CDR2 SYDVKM. CDR3 size: 15 residues. The V gene end was trimmed by 5 bases and the J gene end by 1 base; junction bases not matched to a gene: 7. This CDR3 reads CASSNGQGTSYEQYF. CDR3 sequence (DNA): TGTGCCAGCAGTAACGGACAGGGTACATCCTACGAGCAGTACTTC. Complete variable domain (other parts from reference TRBV28 and TRBJ2-7): DVKVTQSSRYLVKRTGEKVFLECVQDMDHENMFWYRQDPGLGLRLIYFSYDVKMKEKGDIPEGYSVSREKKERFSLILESASTNQTSMYLCASSNGQGTSYEQYFGPGTRLTVT.

V gene TRBV18 combines with J gene TRBJ2-7, with 9 bases aligning to TRBD1. This CDR3 region has 15 residues. After removal of 4 bases from V and 5 bases from J, the junction contained 9 bases not matched to a gene. Germline-derived CDR1 and CDR2 are KGHSH and LQKENI. CDR3: CASSLTGTGLHEQYF. CDR3 nucleotides: TGTGCCAGCTCACTTACGGGGACAGGGCTCCACGAGCAGTACTTC. The variable domain in full, with the rest retrieved from reference TRBV18 and TRBJ2-7, is NAGVMQNPRHLVRRRGQEARLRCSPMKGHSHVYWYRQLPEEGLKFMVYLQKENIIDESGMPKERFSAEFPKEGPSILRIQQVVRGDSAAYFCASSLTGTGLHEQYFGPGTRLTVT.

The chain uses TRBV9 and TRBJ1-2; D remains unclear. Looked up from germline, CDR1 is SGDLS and CDR2 is YYNGEE. The CDR3 is made up of 14 amino acids. Trimming took 3 bases from V and 7 from J, leaving 16 bases between them. The CDR3 reads CASSGGGAGVGYTF. The DNA of the CDR3 is TGTGCCAGCAGCGGCGGAGGCGCTGGAGTTGGCTACACCTTC.

The chain has TRBV30 and TRBJ1-3; D is ambiguous. Trimming removed 0 bases at V and 0 bases at J, with 15 bases between. The V gene's germline CDR1 is GTSNPN and CDR2 SVGIG (reference sequence). The CDR3 is 17 amino acids. The CDR3 loop reads CAWSVGRTSISGNTIYF. DNA for the CDR3: TGTGCCTGGAGTGTTGGGCGAACCTCTATCTCTGGAAACACCATATATTTT.

The rearrangement joins TRBV6-6 to TRBJ1-2; D ambiguous. The germline V and J ends were trimmed by 0 bases and 8 bases, with 7 bases remaining between them. The CDR3 spans 12 residues. Per the germline V gene, CDR1 is MNHNY and CDR2 is SVGAGI (reference sequence). As DNA, the CDR3 is TGTGCCAGCAGTTACTCGAGCGGGGGCTACACCTTC. Translation gives CASSYSSGGYTF.

This chain connects TRBV12-5 to TRBJ1-3; D call uncertain. Germline V gene data show CDR1 as LGHNT and CDR2 as FRNRAP. The CDR3 is 18 amino acids. Trimming left V 0 bases short and J 0 bases short, with 15 bases between. The CDR3 reads CASGLVHPLDFSGNTIYF. The CDR3 nucleotides read TGTGCTAGTGGTTTGGTACACCCATTGGACTTCTCTGGAAACACCATATATTTT.

This chain links TRBV14 with TRBJ2-1; TRBD2 aligns across 11 bases. This CDR3 is built from 16 residues. V gave up 0 bases and J gave up 7 bases; unmatched junction bases: 5. In germline, CDR1 is SGHDN, CDR2 FVKESK. CDR3 coding DNA: TGTGCCAGCAGCCAAGAATTAGCGGGAGGGGATAATGAGCAGTTCTTC. This sequence encodes CASSQELAGGDNEQFF.

The J gene is TRBJ2-7, the V gene TRBV25-1; D not certain. There are 12 residues in the CDR3. Trimming pared 2 bases from V and 3 bases from J, leaving 5 bases between. The germline gives CDR1 MGHDK, CDR2 SYGVNS. CDR3 protein: CASSERVYEQYF. The CDR3 nucleotides read TGTGCCAGCAGTGAACGGGTCTACGAGCAGTACTTC.

The V call is TRBV30, the J call TRBJ1-3; no clear D. Trimming left V 3 bases short and J 0 bases short, with 6 bases between. The CDR3 is 13 residues long. Looked up from germline, CDR1 is GTSNPN and CDR2 is SVGIG (reference sequence). CDR3 coding DNA: TGTGCCTGGAGCGGGAGCTCTGGAAACACCATATATTTT. Translated, it gives CAWSGSSGNTIYF.